This is a list of T cell receptor beta chains from one sample in a study of siplizumab effects on memory and regulatory T cells. Profiling relied on immunoSEQ multiplex PCR, and the TCRdb table lists in-frame clones only, not all of them. The sample records approximately 100,000 clones, roughly 92% being singletons. The sequenced sample consisted of Tregs sorted from blood. The receptors were gathered from a human donor in good health. Both conserved end residues are part of each CDR3. A D gene is named only where the DNA matches it firmly. Clone size is stated in some rows and not others, as once, few, many or a class when expanded.

>TRBD2|-|TRBJ2-5|TRBV4-1
CASTVAPGLGSETQYF
TGCGCCAGCACCGTTGCACCGGGACTAGGGTCGGAGACCCAGTACTTC
>-|-|TRBJ2-7|TRBV10-3
CAISEQGLYEQYF
TGTGCCATCAGTGAGCAGGGACTCTACGAGCAGTACTTC
>-|-|TRBJ2-3|TRBV19
CASSIGRADTQYF
TGTGCCAGTAGTATTGGCAGGGCTGATACGCAGTATTTT
>-|-|TRBJ2-7|TRBV2
CASKVIEQYF
TGTGCCAGCAAGGTCATTGAGCAGTACTTC
>-|-|TRBJ2-3|TRBV2
CASSEYVDTQYF
TGTGCCAGCAGCGAGTATGTTGATACGCAGTATTTT
>TRBD1|once|TRBJ2-7|TRBV30
CAWSRQGSYEQYF
TGTGCCTGGAGCCGACAGGGAAGCTACGAGCAGTACTTC
>TRBD1|-|TRBJ2-2|TRBV5-4
CASSLGRTGNTGELFF
TGTGCCAGCAGCTTGGGACGGACAGGGAACACCGGGGAGCTGTTTTTT
>-|-|TRBJ2-1|TRBV11-2
CASSLGPYNEQFF
TGTGCCAGCAGCTTGGGACCCTACAATGAGCAGTTCTTC
>TRBD1|-|TRBJ1-2|TRBV6-1
CASRQGGLNYGYTF
TGTGCCAGCCGTCAGGGGGGGCTTAACTATGGCTACACCTTC
>-|-|TRBJ1-2|TRBV27
CASSFLGARGYTF
TGTGCCAGCAGTTTTTTGGGGGCCCGGGGCTACACCTTC
>TRBD2|-|TRBJ2-1|TRBV6-5
CASTGLAGLEQFF
TGTGCCAGCACCGGACTAGCGGGGTTGGAGCAGTTCTTC
>-|-|TRBJ2-3|TRBV5-4
CASSFHVADTQYF
TGTGCCAGCAGCTTTCACGTAGCAGATACGCAGTATTTT
>-|-|TRBJ2-3|TRBV7-6
CASSLRGAADTQYF
TGTGCCAGCAGCTTACGGGGGGCGGCGGATACGCAGTATTTT
>-|-|TRBJ1-2|TRBV9
CASSVEAMRGGYTF
TGTGCCAGCAGCGTAGAGGCCATGCGGGGTGGCTACACCTTC
>TRBD1|-|TRBJ1-4|TRBV28
CASSVDRVWEKLFF
TGTGCCAGCAGCGTGGACAGGGTCTGGGAAAAACTGTTTTTT
>-|-|TRBJ1-2|TRBV30
CAWAPSANYGYTF
TGTGCCTGGGCCCCGTCAGCTAACTATGGCTACACCTTC
>-|-|TRBJ2-5|TRBV4-1
CASSRDSQETQYF
TGCGCCAGCAGCCGGGACTCTCAAGAGACCCAGTACTTC
>-|-|TRBJ1-2|TRBV29-1
CSAGINYGYTF
TGCAGCGCTGGGATTAACTATGGCTACACCTTC
>-|-|TRBJ1-2|TRBV20-1
CTTIGGYGYTF
TGCACCACCATAGGGGGGTATGGCTACACCTTC
>-|-|TRBJ2-7|TRBV5-1
CASSLQPESYEQYF
TGCGCCAGCAGCCTCCAACCGGAGTCCTACGAGCAGTACTTC
>TRBD1|-|TRBJ1-3|TRBV5-1
CASSTGGAGNTIYF
TGCGCCAGCAGCACAGGGGGTGCTGGAAACACCATATATTTT
>-|-|TRBJ2-3|TRBV4-1
CASSQDNRGHRTDTQYF
TGCGCCAGCAGCCAAGATAACCGTGGACACCGCACAGATACGCAGTATTTT
>TRBD2|-|TRBJ2-1|TRBV5-1
CASSPGGAGGLDEQFF
TGCGCCAGCAGCCCGGGAGGAGCGGGGGGGTTGGATGAGCAGTTCTTC
>TRBD1|-|TRBJ1-2|TRBV5-1
CASSFSGTGPRNYGYTF
TGCGCCAGCAGCTTTTCCGGGACAGGACCAAGAAACTATGGCTACACCTTC
>-|-|TRBJ1-2|TRBV20-1
CSAPGNYGYTF
TGCAGTGCCCCGGGGAACTATGGCTACACCTTC
>TRBD1|-|TRBJ1-2|TRBV6-5
CASSPGTGIYGYTF
TGTGCCAGCAGTCCTGGGACAGGCATCTATGGCTACACCTTC
>TRBD1|-|TRBJ2-7|TRBV7-9
CASSPRGQGAYEQYF
TGTGCCAGCAGCCCTAGGGGACAGGGGGCCTACGAGCAGTACTTC
>-|once|TRBJ2-7|TRBV30
CAWSVGSLQFSYEQYF
TGTGCCTGGAGTGTTGGGAGCCTCCAATTCTCCTACGAGCAGTACTTC
>-|-|TRBJ1-1|TRBV5-5
CASSFRPGLNTEAFF
TGTGCCAGCAGCTTCAGACCGGGACTGAACACTGAAGCTTTCTTT
>TRBD2|-|TRBJ2-4|TRBV5-1
CASSYGTSGDIQYF
TGCGCCAGCAGCTACGGGACTAGCGGTGACATTCAGTACTTC
>-|few|TRBJ1-1|TRBV9
CASSVSGGNTEAFF
TGTGCCAGCAGCGTATCAGGAGGGAACACTGAAGCTTTCTTT
>-|once|TRBJ1-2|TRBV11-1
CASSPIDGRVDGYTF
TGTGCCAGCAGCCCAATCGATGGCAGGGTCGATGGCTACACCTTC
>TRBD2|-|TRBJ2-3|TRBV7-2
CASGLADSTDTQYF
TGTGCCAGCGGTCTAGCGGATTCCACAGATACGCAGTATTTT
>TRBD1|-|TRBJ1-4|TRBV4-1
CASSQDRGAANEKLFF
TGCGCCAGCAGCCAAGACAGGGGGGCGGCTAATGAAAAACTGTTTTTT
>TRBD1|-|TRBJ1-2|TRBV6-1
CASSARDRVGYTF
TGTGCCAGCAGTGCCCGGGACAGGGTTGGCTACACCTTC
>-|-|TRBJ2-1|TRBV6-1
CASSEAVSSYNEQFF
TGTGCCAGCAGTGAAGCTGTTAGCTCCTACAATGAGCAGTTCTTC
>TRBD1|-|TRBJ1-2|TRBV7-6
CASSSTGQDGYTF
TGTGCCAGCAGCTCAACAGGACAGGATGGCTACACCTTC
>-|-|TRBJ2-3|TRBV4-2
CASSQELRGADTQYF
TGTGCCAGCAGCCAAGAATTAAGGGGGGCAGATACGCAGTATTTT
>TRBD2|-|TRBJ2-5|TRBV5-1
CASSLVGLAGGPGETQYF
TGCGCCAGCAGCTTGGTGGGCCTAGCGGGAGGGCCCGGAGAGACCCAGTACTTC
>-|once|TRBJ1-1|TRBV4-1
CASSQRGQHTEAFF
TGCGCCAGCAGCCAGCGGGGGCAGCACACTGAAGCTTTCTTT
>-|-|TRBJ1-6|TRBV25-1
CASRPRGTYNSPLHF
TGTGCCAGCAGGCCGCGGGGTACTTATAATTCACCCCTCCACTTT
>-|-|TRBJ1-5|TRBV14
CASSPEAGVQPQHF
TGTGCCAGCAGCCCCGAGGCTGGGGTACAGCCCCAGCATTTT
>-|-|TRBJ2-7|TRBV11-1
CASSFDSRPGRVPYEQYF
TGTGCCAGCAGCTTCGATTCTCGACCGGGACGGGTACCCTACGAGCAGTACTTC
>TRBD2|-|TRBJ2-1|TRBV7-9
CASSLYSGGVDEQFF
TGTGCCAGCAGCTTATACAGCGGGGGGGTGGATGAGCAGTTCTTC
>TRBD1|-|TRBJ1-2|TRBV9
CASSISRDRADGYTF
TGTGCCAGCAGCATCTCGAGAGACAGGGCGGATGGCTACACCTTC
>-|-|TRBJ2-5|TRBV5-1
CASSREDRYQETQYF
TGCGCCAGCAGCCGTGAGGACAGATACCAAGAGACCCAGTACTTC
>-|-|TRBJ1-1|TRBV11-3
CASSLVPGWDEAFF
TGTGCCAGCAGCTTAGTCCCGGGCTGGGATGAAGCTTTCTTT
>-|-|TRBJ2-7|TRBV10-2
CASSESGPDYEQYF
TGCGCCAGCAGTGAGTCGGGACCCGACTACGAGCAGTACTTC
>TRBD1|medium-sized|TRBJ2-3|TRBV11-3
CASSLGQGQYF
TGTGCCAGCAGCCTGGGACAGGGGCAGTATTTT
>-|few|TRBJ2-2|TRBV13
CASSLPAYTGELFF
TGTGCCAGCAGCTTACCAGCTTACACCGGGGAGCTGTTTTTT
>TRBD1|-|TRBJ2-4|TRBV9
CASSARQGGNIQYF
TGTGCCAGCAGCGCAAGACAGGGGGGAAACATTCAGTACTTC
>-|once|TRBJ1-1|TRBV18
CASTKTEGNTEAFF
TGTGCCAGCACAAAGACGGAGGGCAACACTGAAGCTTTCTTT